This T cell receptor beta chain derives from a study of post-analysis software for immune sequencing data (dated by TCRdb to the mid-2010s). About the full investigation: Recorded disease courses included relapsing-remitting, secondary progressive and progressive-relapsing multiple sclerosis, with some patients lacking subtype annotation. The patient repertoires were set against about 12 previously published healthy control repertoires from donors whose ages ranged from roughly 6 to 25 years. A subset of samples was prepared in parallel using single-end sample barcoding, then pooled and co-amplified after Illumina adapter ligation.

To demonstrate the VDJtools post-analysis software, TCR beta repertoires were profiled from the peripheral blood of 10 to 15 young patients with multiple sclerosis. The patients with multiple sclerosis were children and adolescents between about 6 and 17 years of age. The library was made by PCR. Sequencing was performed on an Illumina HiSeq 2500. Unique molecular identifiers were incorporated into TCR beta cDNA libraries to reduce PCR and sequencing biases. Every 1 to 10 million input T cells yielded 500,000 or so cDNA molecules, meaning each molecule approximated one T cell. The patient libraries were prepared and sequenced using the same protocol as the earlier healthy control dataset. Samples belonging to the same batch were prepared together, multiplexed and sequenced on a shared HiSeq lane. Under the source paper's analysis protocol: MIGEC was used to process the raw barcoded reads, and molecular identifier groups with only a single read were discarded before consensus assembly and CDR3 extraction. VDJtools was used for post-analysis of the clonotype tables, with diversity normalized by down-sampling every dataset to the smallest sample size. Repertoire overlap clustering matched CDR3 amino acid but not nucleotide sequences to correct batch-related cross-sample contamination. In-frame beta chains were kept once TCRdb had trimmed the public reads at Q25 with fastp and called clones with MiXCR. CDR3 protein sequences are deduplicated, and each keeps its most common genes and DNA. TCRdb, rather than the study authors, made the V and J calls. The sample has fewer than 550,000 distinct CDR3 sequences on record, about a third of them singletons. In total, the top ten clones hold about 5.6% of the sample.

Regarding this clonotype: The clone's antigen remains unknown. Within one base of it there is no much larger clone, and no base qualities were kept.

The investigation overall reported the following: The control group was slightly older than the multiple sclerosis patient group. Multiple sclerosis patients had significantly lower normalized Chao1 diversity than controls, a result that suggests substantial peripheral T-cell clonal expansion. Direct clustering with F measure showed strong co-clustering of samples prepared in the same batch, prompting a batch-effect correction.

Specimen: blood. The TCR was taken from a girl aged 2-17 years with multiple sclerosis.

CDR3 sequence: CSARDGTSPSDTQYF. The bases are TGCAGTGCTAGAGATGGGACTAGCCCTTCAGATACGCAGTATTTT. The rearrangement joined TRBV20-1 to TRBJ2-3; 9 bases in the middle match TRBD2. Germline trimming: 0 bases from V, 4 bases from J; junction bases outside gene matches: 5. CDR1 and CDR2, per the germline V gene (reference sequence), are DFQATT and SNEGSKA. From the cysteine through the phenylalanine, the CDR3 covers 15 amino acids. Only CDR3 DNA is held: 45 bases, read in frame from base 1.